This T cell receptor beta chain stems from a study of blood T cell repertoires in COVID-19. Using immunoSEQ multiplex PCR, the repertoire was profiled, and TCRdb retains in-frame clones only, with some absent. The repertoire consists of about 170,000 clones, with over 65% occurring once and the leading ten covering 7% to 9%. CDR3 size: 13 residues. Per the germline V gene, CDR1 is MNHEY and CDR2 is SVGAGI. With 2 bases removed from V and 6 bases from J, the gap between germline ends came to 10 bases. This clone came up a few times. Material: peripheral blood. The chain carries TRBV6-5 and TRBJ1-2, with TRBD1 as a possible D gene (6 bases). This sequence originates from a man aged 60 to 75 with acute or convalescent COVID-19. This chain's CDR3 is CASSYGRGNGYTF. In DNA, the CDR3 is TGTGCCAGCAGTTACGGCAGGGGTAATGGCTACACCTTC.